Listed below are T cell receptor beta chains from one sample, sequenced in a study of blood T cell repertoires in COVID-19. The protocol was immunoSEQ multiplex PCR, while the TCRdb copy is restricted to in-frame clones and leaves out a portion. The repertoire holds a few hundred thousand clones, with 84% as singletons. The sample consisted of peripheral blood. The source is a man in his thirties or forties with active or convalescent COVID-19. CDR3s include the opening cysteine and the closing phenylalanine or tryptophan. A D gene is named only where the DNA matches it firmly. Size is omitted from some rows. Given values are once, few, many or a class for expanded clones.

v_call	j_call	clone_size	d_call	cdr3_aa	cdr3_nt
TRBV28	TRBJ1-5	few	.	CASIWGDNQPQHF	TGTGCCAGCATTTGGGGGGACAATCAGCCCCAGCATTTT
TRBV9	TRBJ1-2	.	TRBD1	CASSGTGTGEGYTF	TGTGCCAGCAGCGGCACCGGGACAGGGGAAGGCTACACCTTC
TRBV11-2	TRBJ2-7	.	TRBD2	CASSLARGGSEQYF	TGTGCCAGCAGCTTAGCGCGGGGGGGCAGCGAGCAGTACTTC
TRBV19	TRBJ2-3	.	TRBD2	CASSIGSGSTDTQYF	TGTGCCAGTAGTATCGGTAGCGGGAGCACAGATACGCAGTATTTT
TRBV29-1	TRBJ1-1	.	TRBD1	CSVQYLTQGATEAFF	TGCAGCGTTCAATATTTGACACAGGGGGCAACTGAAGCTTTCTTT
TRBV6-5	TRBJ2-4	.	.	CASSYGSTGLDIQYF	TGTGCCAGCAGTTACGGTTCAACAGGGCTTGACATTCAGTACTTC
TRBV19	TRBJ1-1	.	.	CASHVWKGHAVRTEAFF	TGTGCCAGCCACGTTTGGAAGGGGCATGCGGTTAGGACTGAAGCTTTCTTT
TRBV30	TRBJ2-7	.	.	CAWSPGRGSDEQYF	TGTGCCTGGAGTCCGGGCAGGGGTAGCGACGAGCAGTACTTC
TRBV19	TRBJ1-2	.	.	CASSMLGRSSYGYTF	TGTGCCAGTAGTATGCTAGGCCGATCAAGCTATGGCTACACCTTC
TRBV28	TRBJ1-5	.	.	CASSLQVLNQPQHF	TGTGCCAGCAGTTTACAGGTCCTCAATCAGCCCCAGCATTTT
TRBV29-1	TRBJ2-2	.	TRBD2	CSVGLAGVSGELFF	TGCAGCGTCGGTCTAGCGGGAGTATCCGGGGAGCTGTTTTTT
TRBV11-2	TRBJ2-5	.	TRBD2	CASSFGRGGRETQYF	TGTGCCAGCAGCTTTGGGCGGGGGGGCCGAGAGACCCAGTACTTC
TRBV7-2	TRBJ1-2	.	TRBD1	CASSEQGAPNYGYTF	TGTGCCAGCAGCGAACAGGGGGCGCCTAACTATGGCTACACCTTC
TRBV7-6	TRBJ2-1	.	TRBD2	CASSFGLAGAGEQFF	TGTGCCAGCAGCTTCGGGCTAGCGGGAGCCGGTGAGCAGTTCTTC
TRBV24-1	TRBJ1-5	.	.	CATSDTGRNQPQHF	TGTGCCACCAGTGACACAGGGCGCAATCAGCCCCAGCATTTT
TRBV27	TRBJ2-2	.	TRBD2	CASSLWGTKNTGELFF	TGTGCCAGCAGTTTATGGGGGACTAAAAACACCGGGGAGCTGTTTTTT
TRBV13	TRBJ2-3	.	TRBD2	CASRPFSGSMSTDTQYF	TGTGCCAGCAGACCCTTTAGCGGGAGTATGAGCACAGATACGCAGTATTTT
TRBV2	TRBJ2-7	.	TRBD1	CASLLDGQGPYEQYF	TGTGCCAGCCTTCTGGACGGACAGGGCCCCTACGAGCAGTACTTC
TRBV5-1	TRBJ2-7	.	TRBD1	CASSPRDRGSEQYF	TGCGCCAGCAGCCCCCGGGACAGGGGAAGCGAGCAGTACTTC
TRBV3-1/TRBV3-2	TRBJ1-4	once	TRBD1	CASSHDRGEKLFF	TGTGCCAGCAGCCACGACAGGGGTGAAAAACTGTTTTTT
TRBV19	TRBJ1-5	.	.	CASRGLPRDQPQHF	TGTGCCAGTAGAGGACTTCCAAGGGATCAGCCCCAGCATTTT
TRBV6-5	TRBJ1-4	.	.	CASRDSPNEKLFF	TGTGCCAGCAGGGACAGTCCTAATGAAAAACTGTTTTTT
TRBV7-8	TRBJ1-5	.	.	CASSLAERKPQHF	TGTGCCAGCAGCTTAGCCGAGCGTAAGCCCCAGCATTTT
TRBV5-1	TRBJ2-1	.	TRBD1	CASFGQGAWDEQFF	TGCGCCAGCTTCGGACAGGGGGCATGGGATGAGCAGTTCTTC
TRBV2	TRBJ2-5	.	.	CASSQNRETQYF	TGTGCCAGCAGTCAAAACAGGGAGACCCAGTACTTC
TRBV7-2	TRBJ1-6	.	.	CASSSGLSNSPLHF	TGTGCCAGCAGCTCAGGGTTAAGTAATTCACCCCTCCACTTT
TRBV5-1	TRBJ1-2	once	.	CASSFQQNYGYTF	TGCGCCAGCAGCTTTCAACAGAACTATGGCTACACCTTC
TRBV7-2	TRBJ1-5	few	TRBD1	CASRDVTGVQPQHF	TGTGCCAGCAGAGACGTCACAGGGGTTCAGCCCCAGCATTTT
TRBV3-1/TRBV3-2	TRBJ2-7	few	.	CASSQDLRRGEQYF	TGTGCCAGCAGCCAAGACCTCAGGAGGGGCGAGCAGTACTTC
TRBV5-1	TRBJ2-5	.	TRBD1	CASSPSSGTGHQETQYF	TGCGCCAGCAGCCCTTCCTCCGGGACAGGGCACCAAGAGACCCAGTACTTC
TRBV30	TRBJ1-3	once	.	CAWSVQVSGNTIYF	TGTGCCTGGAGTGTACAGGTCTCTGGAAACACCATATATTTT
TRBV14	TRBJ2-7	.	TRBD1	CASSSTTGRYEQYF	TGTGCCAGCAGCTCCACGACAGGGCGCTACGAGCAGTACTTC
TRBV13	TRBJ1-1	once	.	CASSHTDRDEAFF	TGTGCCAGCAGCCATACCGACAGAGATGAAGCTTTCTTT
TRBV28	TRBJ1-2	.	.	CASRGGANYGYTF	TGTGCCAGCCGTGGGGGGGCTAACTATGGCTACACCTTC
TRBV9	TRBJ2-7	.	TRBD1	CASSFGTGAYEQYF	TGTGCCAGCAGCTTCGGGACAGGGGCATACGAGCAGTACTTC
TRBV12-3/TRBV12-4	TRBJ2-7	.	.	CASSFRSYEQYF	TGTGCCAGCAGTTTCCGTTCCTACGAGCAGTACTTC
TRBV9	TRBJ2-7	once	.	CASSYTGEDSYEQYF	TGTGCCAGCAGCTACACAGGGGAGGACTCCTACGAGCAGTACTTC
TRBV18	TRBJ1-3	.	TRBD1	CASSPTGDWSGNTIYF	TGTGCCAGCTCACCGACAGGGGATTGGTCTGGAAACACCATATATTTT
TRBV6-5	TRBJ1-6	.	.	CASSYDRINNSPLHF	TGTGCCAGCAGTTACGACAGGATAAATAATTCACCCCTCCACTTT
TRBV5-4	TRBJ2-7	.	.	CASREIYSYEQYF	TGTGCCAGCCGGGAAATATACTCCTACGAGCAGTACTTC
TRBV5-1	TRBJ2-2	.	TRBD2	CASSLEEGSGRTGELFF	TGCGCCAGCAGCTTGGAAGAGGGTAGCGGGAGAACCGGGGAGCTGTTTTTT
TRBV4-3	TRBJ2-3	.	.	CASSQDNRRSSTDTQYF	TGCGCCAGCAGCCAAGATAACAGGCGGTCTAGCACAGATACGCAGTATTTT
TRBV7-9	TRBJ1-2	few	.	CASSLRQLSYGYTF	TGTGCCAGCAGCTTAAGACAGCTAAGCTATGGCTACACCTTC
TRBV18	TRBJ1-4	.	.	CASSPDIGGNNEKLFF	TGTGCCAGCTCACCGGACATCGGGGGGAATAATGAAAAACTGTTTTTT
TRBV11-2	TRBJ2-7	.	.	CASSPLTGPLYEQYF	TGTGCCAGCAGCCCCCTAACAGGGCCCCTCTACGAGCAGTACTTC
TRBV7-7	TRBJ1-4	.	.	CAAKLGSEKLFF	TGTGCCGCCAAGCTTGGGAGTGAAAAACTGTTTTTT
TRBV15	TRBJ2-7	.	TRBD2	CATSAPGSGSHSYEQYF	TGTGCCACCAGCGCCCCGGGTAGCGGGTCACACTCCTACGAGCAGTACTTC
TRBV25-1	TRBJ1-1	once	TRBD1	CASSQTGSSEAFF	TGTGCCAGCAGCCAGACAGGGAGCTCTGAAGCTTTCTTT
TRBV4-3	TRBJ2-7	.	TRBD1	CASSPGTGGSEQYF	TGCGCCAGCAGCCCCGGGACAGGGGGCTCCGAGCAGTACTTC
TRBV2	TRBJ1-6	.	.	CASSQGQYNSPLHF	TGTGCCAGCAGTCAGGGGCAGTATAATTCACCCCTCCACTTT
TRBV7-2	TRBJ2-5	.	TRBD2	CASGGLADKTQYF	TGTGCCAGCGGAGGACTAGCGGATAAGACCCAGTACTTC
TRBV12-3/TRBV12-4	TRBJ1-1	.	.	CASTYRAGREAFF	TGTGCCAGCACTTATCGGGCAGGGAGGGAAGCTTTCTTT
TRBV21-1	TRBJ2-3	.	.	CASSKGCRRKKRTDTQYF	TGTGCCAGCAGCAAAGGATGCCGACGTAAGAAGAGGACAGATACGCAGTATTTT
TRBV7-6	TRBJ2-3	.	TRBD2	CASSLALGLAGGNTDTQYF	TGTGCCAGCAGCTTAGCGCTGGGACTAGCGGGGGGAAACACAGATACGCAGTATTTT
TRBV13	TRBJ2-5	.	TRBD1	CASSLGTGGWGETQYF	TGTGCCAGCAGCCTTGGGACAGGGGGTTGGGGAGAGACCCAGTACTTC